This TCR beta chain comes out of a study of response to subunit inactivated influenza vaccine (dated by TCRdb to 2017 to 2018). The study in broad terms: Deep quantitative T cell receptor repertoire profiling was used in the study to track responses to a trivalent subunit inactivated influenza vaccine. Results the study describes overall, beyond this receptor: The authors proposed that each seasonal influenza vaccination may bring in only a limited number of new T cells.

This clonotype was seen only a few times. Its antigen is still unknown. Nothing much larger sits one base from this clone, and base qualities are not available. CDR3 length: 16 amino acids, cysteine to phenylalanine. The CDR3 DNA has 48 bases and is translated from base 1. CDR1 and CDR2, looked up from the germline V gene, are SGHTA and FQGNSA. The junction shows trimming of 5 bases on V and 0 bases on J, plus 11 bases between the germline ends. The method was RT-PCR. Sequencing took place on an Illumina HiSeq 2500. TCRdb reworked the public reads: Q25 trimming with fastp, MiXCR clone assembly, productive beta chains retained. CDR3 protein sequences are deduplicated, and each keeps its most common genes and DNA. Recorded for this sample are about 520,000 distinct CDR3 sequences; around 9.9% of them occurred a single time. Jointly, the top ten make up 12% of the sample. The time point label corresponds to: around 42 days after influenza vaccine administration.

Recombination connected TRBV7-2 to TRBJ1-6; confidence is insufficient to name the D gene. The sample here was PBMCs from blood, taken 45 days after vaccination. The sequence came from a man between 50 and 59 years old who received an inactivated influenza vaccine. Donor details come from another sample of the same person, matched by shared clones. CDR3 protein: CASSPRTASYNSPLHF. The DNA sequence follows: TGTGCCAGCAGCCCTCGGACGGCCTCCTATAATTCACCCCTCCACTTT.